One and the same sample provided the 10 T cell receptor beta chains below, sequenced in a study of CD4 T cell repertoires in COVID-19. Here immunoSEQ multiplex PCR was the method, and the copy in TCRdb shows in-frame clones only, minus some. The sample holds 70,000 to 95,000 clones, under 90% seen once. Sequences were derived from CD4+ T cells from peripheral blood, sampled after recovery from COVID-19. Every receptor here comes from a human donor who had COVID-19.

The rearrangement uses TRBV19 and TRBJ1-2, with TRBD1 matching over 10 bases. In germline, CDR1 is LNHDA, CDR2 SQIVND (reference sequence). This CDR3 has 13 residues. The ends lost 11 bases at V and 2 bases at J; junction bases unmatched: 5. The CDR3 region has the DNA TGTGCCGTCCGGACAGGGGGAAACTATGGCTACACCTTC. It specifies CAVRTGGNYGYTF.

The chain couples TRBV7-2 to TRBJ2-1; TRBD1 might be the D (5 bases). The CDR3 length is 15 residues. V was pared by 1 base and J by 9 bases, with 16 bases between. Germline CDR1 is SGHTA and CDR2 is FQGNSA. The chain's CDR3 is CASSLVSFGQGEQFF. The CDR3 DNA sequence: TGTGCCAGCAGCTTAGTTAGTTTCGGCCAGGGTGAGCAGTTCTTC.

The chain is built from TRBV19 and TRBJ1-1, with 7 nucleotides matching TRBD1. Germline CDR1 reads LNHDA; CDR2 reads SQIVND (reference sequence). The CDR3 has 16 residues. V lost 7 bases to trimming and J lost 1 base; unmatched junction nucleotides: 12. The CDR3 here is CASKISRDSQNTEAFF. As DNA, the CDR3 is TGTGCCAGTAAAATCTCTAGGGACAGCCAGAACACTGAAGCTTTCTTT.

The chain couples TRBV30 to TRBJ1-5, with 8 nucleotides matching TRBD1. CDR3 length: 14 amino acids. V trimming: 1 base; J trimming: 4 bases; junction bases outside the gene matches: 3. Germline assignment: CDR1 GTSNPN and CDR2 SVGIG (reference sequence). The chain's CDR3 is CAWSAGQENQPQHF. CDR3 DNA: TGTGCCTGGAGTGCGGGACAGGAGAATCAGCCCCAGCATTTT.

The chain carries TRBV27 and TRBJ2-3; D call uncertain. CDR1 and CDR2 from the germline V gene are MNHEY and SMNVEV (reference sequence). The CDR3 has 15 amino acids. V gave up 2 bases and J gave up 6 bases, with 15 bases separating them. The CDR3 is CASSLGALGADTQYF. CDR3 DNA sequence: TGTGCCAGCAGTTTAGGTGCCCTAGGCGCCGATACGCAGTATTTT.

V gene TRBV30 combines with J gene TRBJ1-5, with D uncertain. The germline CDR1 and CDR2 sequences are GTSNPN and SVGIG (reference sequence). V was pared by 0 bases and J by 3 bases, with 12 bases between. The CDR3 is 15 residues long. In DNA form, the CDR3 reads TGTGCCTGGAGTGTTGGAACACTGTTCAATCAGCCCCAGCATTTT. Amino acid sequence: CAWSVGTLFNQPQHF.

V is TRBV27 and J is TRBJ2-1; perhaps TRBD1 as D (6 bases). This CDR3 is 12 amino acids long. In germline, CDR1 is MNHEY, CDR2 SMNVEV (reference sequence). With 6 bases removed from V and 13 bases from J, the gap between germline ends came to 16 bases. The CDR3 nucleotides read TGTGCCAGCAGAGGACCCAGGGGACACCAGTTCTTC. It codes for CASRGPRGHQFF.

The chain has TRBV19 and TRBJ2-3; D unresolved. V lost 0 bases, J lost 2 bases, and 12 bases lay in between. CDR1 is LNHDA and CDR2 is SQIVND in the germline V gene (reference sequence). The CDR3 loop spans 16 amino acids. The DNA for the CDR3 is TGTGCCAGTAGTATAGATAACAGCGCTTCCACAGATACGCAGTATTTT. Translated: CASSIDNSASTDTQYF.

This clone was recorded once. The chain's CDR3 is CASRSFNEKLFF. The CDR3 DNA sequence: TGTGCCAGTAGGTCTTTCAATGAAAAACTGTTTTTT. The genes are TRBV19 and TRBJ1-4; D gene uncertain. Trimming removed 6 bases at V and 5 bases at J, with 7 bases between. CDR3 length: 12 amino acids. Germline-derived CDR1 and CDR2 are LNHDA and SQIVND (reference sequence).

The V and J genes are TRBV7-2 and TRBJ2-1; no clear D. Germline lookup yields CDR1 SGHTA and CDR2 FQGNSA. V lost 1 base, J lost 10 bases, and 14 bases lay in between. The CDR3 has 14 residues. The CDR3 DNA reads TGTGCCAGCAGCTTAGGGGCGGCCGCTTTAGAGCAGTTCTTC. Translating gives CASSLGAAALEQFF.